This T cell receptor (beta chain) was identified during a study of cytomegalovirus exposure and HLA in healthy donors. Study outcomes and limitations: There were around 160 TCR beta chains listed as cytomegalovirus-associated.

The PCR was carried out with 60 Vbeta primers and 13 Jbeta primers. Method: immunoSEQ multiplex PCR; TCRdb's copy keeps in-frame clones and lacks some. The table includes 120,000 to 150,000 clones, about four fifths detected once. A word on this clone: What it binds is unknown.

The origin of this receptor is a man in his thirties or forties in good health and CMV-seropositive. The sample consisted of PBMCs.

The CDR3, as DNA: TGTGCCAGCAGTGCCCGGGACTACCCAACCTACGAGCAGTACTTC. It is translated as CASSARDYPTYEQYF. This chain uses TRBV6-5 with TRBJ2-7, with 7 bases identical to TRBD2. Germline assignment: CDR1 MNHEY and CDR2 SVGAGI. This CDR3 is 15 amino acids long. V shed 5 bases, J shed 2 bases, and the junction held 9 bases outside the gene matches.